The 21 T cell receptor beta chains presented below share a single source sample, sequenced in a study of blood T cell repertoires in COVID-19. Profiling relied on immunoSEQ multiplex PCR, and the TCRdb table lists in-frame clones only, not all of them. The sample shows approximately 280,000 clones, 90% of them seen only once. The sequencing sample was made of peripheral blood. All receptors derive from a woman in her twenties or thirties with COVID-19, enrolled during active disease.

V is TRBV7-8 and J is TRBJ1-5; TRBD1 might be the D (6 bases). This CDR3 comprises 15 residues. Trimming stripped 1 base from V and 3 bases from J, with 10 bases between. Germline loops: CDR1 SGHVS, CDR2 FQNEAQ. This chain's CDR3 is CASSLGTASNQPQHF. The CDR3 DNA reads TGTGCCAGCAGCTTAGGGACAGCATCCAATCAGCCCCAGCATTTT.

The V and J genes are TRBV6-5 and TRBJ1-6, with D possibly being TRBD1 (5 bases). Between the trimmed V and J ends, which lost 2 bases and 10 bases, there was a span of 12 bases. CDR1 MNHEY and CDR2 SVGAGI come from the germline V gene. This CDR3 region has 14 residues. CDR3 bases: TGTGCCAGCAGTTACAGGGGTAGGGGCTCACCCCTCCACTTT. Translation: CASSYRGRGSPLHF.

This chain uses TRBV7-2 with TRBJ2-3; weak D call: TRBD1 (5 bases). Trimming stripped 6 bases from V and 7 bases from J, with 23 bases between. Germline lookup yields CDR1 SGHTA and CDR2 FQGNSA. This CDR3 has 16 amino acids. The CDR3 nucleotides are TGTGCCAGCAGTCTTAGCCAGGGAACAGGCTTCAATACGCAGTATTTT. It translates to CASSLSQGTGFNTQYF.

The chain has TRBV10-1 and TRBJ1-1; 8 positions match TRBD1. V lost 3 bases to trimming and J lost 3 bases; unmatched junction nucleotides: 6. This CDR3 is 15 amino acids long. CDR1 WNHNN and CDR2 SYGVQD come from the germline V gene (reference sequence). The DNA of the CDR3 is TGCGCCAGCAGTGACCGGACAGGGTTGGACACTGAAGCTTTCTTT. Encoded protein: CASSDRTGLDTEAFF.

The chain couples TRBV7-8 to TRBJ2-7, with D perhaps TRBD2 (5 bases). V was pared by 1 base and J by 3 bases, with 10 bases between. The CDR3 is 14 residues long. Germline V gene lookup returns CDR1 SGHVS and CDR2 FQNEAQ. The CDR3 here is CASSLEPGSYEQYF. Written as DNA, the CDR3 is TGTGCCAGCAGCTTAGAGCCGGGGAGCTACGAGCAGTACTTC.

The chain has TRBV5-4 and TRBJ1-4; a possible D gene is TRBD1 (6 bases). Germline V CDR1 and CDR2: SGHNT, YYREEE (reference sequence). V shed 4 bases and J shed 6 bases, with 16 bases lying between them. The CDR3 covers 15 residues. The CDR3 DNA is TGTGCCAGCAGCACCACGGGGGGGGCGGATGAAAAACTGTTTTTT. Its protein product is CASSTTGGADEKLFF.

V usage is TRBV18 and J usage is TRBJ2-7, with 10 bases lining up with TRBD2. Trimming cost V 6 bases and J 2 bases; bases outside gene matches: 19. The CDR3 loop spans 19 amino acids. In germline, CDR1 is KGHSH, CDR2 LQKENI. CDR3 in amino acids: CASSPWEREGLALAYEQYF. In nucleotides, the CDR3 is TGTGCCAGCTCCCCGTGGGAGCGGGAGGGACTAGCATTGGCCTACGAGCAGTACTTC.

The rearrangement joins TRBV10-3 to TRBJ2-1, with D possibly TRBD2 on 5 matching bases. The CDR3 runs 16 residues. Germline lookup yields CDR1 ENHRY and CDR2 SYGVKD. Between the trimmed V and J ends, which lost 11 bases and 3 bases, there was a span of 23 bases. DNA of the CDR3: TGTGCCGTATCCGTCGGGGAAAGAAGGATCTACAATGAGCAGTTCTTC. Translated: CAVSVGERRIYNEQFF.

This clone was picked up one time. This chain's CDR3 is CASSRTYGNEKLFF. The CDR3 nucleotides read TGTGCCAGCAGCCGGACATACGGTAATGAAAAACTGTTTTTT. This chain links TRBV27 with TRBJ1-4; D is possibly TRBD1 (5 bases). The length of the CDR3 is 14 residues. Trimming left V 6 bases short and J 4 bases short, with 12 bases between. CDR1 and CDR2 from the germline V gene are MNHEY and SMNVEV (reference sequence).

The V and J genes are TRBV2 and TRBJ2-4; 9 bases line up with TRBD1. V dropped 8 bases and J dropped 4; count of bases not matched to a gene: 9. In germline, CDR1 is SNHLY, CDR2 FYNNEI. The CDR3 loop spans 15 amino acids. The DNA of the CDR3 is TGTGCCAGCCAAAAACTGGGACAGGGTAAAAACATTCAGTACTTC. Translating gives CASQKLGQGKNIQYF.

V is TRBV28 and J is TRBJ2-7, with 7 bases identical to TRBD1. CDR3 length: 15 residues. Germline V gene sequence: CDR1 MDHEN, CDR2 SYDVKM. The V and J ends lost 6 bases and 0 bases, in that order; junction bases with no gene match: 8. CDR3 residues: CASSSWAGGSYEQYF. The CDR3 region has the DNA TGTGCCAGCAGCTCCTGGGCAGGGGGCTCCTACGAGCAGTACTTC. Looking up the rest from reference TRBV28 and TRBJ2-7 gives the full variable domain: DVKVTQSSRYLVKRTGEKVFLECVQDMDHENMFWYRQDPGLGLRLIYFSYDVKMKEKGDIPEGYSVSREKKERFSLILESASTNQTSMYLCASSSWAGGSYEQYFGPGTRLTVT.

This clone appeared a single time. V is TRBV11-2 and J is TRBJ1-1, with a possible D match to TRBD1 (6 bases). Trimming took 5 bases from V and 4 from J, leaving 17 bases between them. From germline, CDR1 is SGHAT and CDR2 FQNNGV. CDR3 length: 15 residues. CDR3 in amino acids: CASSRGGGRGTEAFF. DNA for the CDR3: TGTGCCAGCAGCCGAGGAGGGGGGAGGGGCACTGAAGCTTTCTTT.

The chain employs TRBV7-2 and TRBJ1-5; the match to TRBD1 covers 7 bases. CDR1 and CDR2 from the germline V gene are SGHTA and FQGNSA. V was pared by 1 base and J by 4 bases, with 4 bases of the junction left unmatched. CDR3 length: 15 residues. CDR3 sequence: CASSLGGQWNQPQHF. As DNA, the CDR3 is TGTGCCAGCAGCTTAGGGGGACAGTGGAATCAGCCCCAGCATTTT.

The gene calls are TRBV11-2 and TRBJ2-5; 7 bases line up with TRBD2. Germline V gives CDR1 SGHAT, CDR2 FQNNGV. The V gene end was trimmed by 4 bases and the J gene end by 5 bases; junction bases not matched to a gene: 7. This CDR3 has 14 amino acids. CDR3 sequence: CASSSGWGGETQYF. CDR3 sequence (DNA): TGTGCCAGCAGCTCCGGATGGGGGGGGGAGACCCAGTACTTC.

The chain employs TRBV3-1 (or the pseudogene TRBV3-2) and TRBJ1-3; D remains ambiguous. CDR3 length: 14 amino acids. V lost 3 bases to trimming and J lost 0 bases, with 6 bases between them. Germline V gene data show CDR1 as LGHDT and CDR2 as YNNKEL (reference sequence). The CDR3 spells CASSHRGSGNTIYF. The CDR3 DNA follows: TGTGCCAGCAGCCACCGGGGCTCTGGAAACACCATATATTTT.

About this clone itself: A read error may produce the germline difference seen at one junction end. The chain carries TRBV7-7 and TRBJ2-2; D perhaps matches TRBD1 (7 bases). This CDR3 is 15 amino acids long. Germline CDR1 is SSHAT and CDR2 is FNYEAQ (reference sequence). CDR3 loop: CASSLVTGRTGELFF. The CDR3 DNA reads as TGTGCTAGCAGCTTAGTGACAGGGAGGACCGGGGAGCTGTTTTTT.

The chain recombines TRBV24-1 with TRBJ1-5; TRBD1 matches 7 bases. The CDR3 has 15 amino acids. J gave up 2 bases and V 6 bases, and 6 bases lay outside the gene matches. Germline lookup yields CDR1 KGHDR and CDR2 SFDVKD. Written as DNA, the CDR3 is TGTGCCACCAGTCCTACAGGGGAAGGCAATCAGCCCCAGCATTTT. This codes for CATSPTGEGNQPQHF.

This clone was detected only once. The V gene is TRBV20-1, the J gene TRBJ2-1; 11 nucleotides match TRBD2. The CDR3 sequence is 17 residues long. The V segment lost 3 bases and the J segment 4 bases; nucleotides outside the gene matches: 11. Germline assignment: CDR1 DFQATT and CDR2 SNEGSKA (reference sequence). The CDR3 protein is CSASSGLAGGTYNEQFF. The CDR3, as DNA: TGCAGTGCTAGTTCGGGTCTAGCGGGAGGAACATACAATGAGCAGTTCTTC.

This clone was counted once. J is TRBJ2-2 and V is TRBV7-9; D gene uncertain. CDR3 length: 13 amino acids. From germline, CDR1 is SEHNR and CDR2 FQNEAQ (reference sequence). The V and J ends lost 3 bases and 3 bases respectively, with 5 bases between them. The CDR3, as DNA: TGTGCCAGCAGCTTCCGGGACACCGGGGAGCTGTTTTTT. This encodes CASSFRDTGELFF.

Here the CDR3 reads CASSSTGGMGTGELFF. The CDR3 nucleotides are TGTGCCAGCAGCTCAACAGGGGGCATGGGCACCGGGGAGCTGTTTTTT. V usage is TRBV7-9 and J usage is TRBJ2-2; TRBD1 matches at 9 bases. The CDR3 sequence is 16 residues long. V gave up 4 bases and J gave up 4 bases; unmatched junction bases: 7. CDR1 is SEHNR, CDR2 FQNEAQ, per germline (reference sequence).

The gene calls are TRBV29-1 and TRBJ1-2; 7 bases match TRBD1. Germline loops: CDR1 SQVTM, CDR2 ANQGSEA. The CDR3 spans 13 residues. J lost 1 base, V lost 4 bases, and 3 bases had no gene match. The CDR3 sequence is CSVANRGNYGYTF. Here the CDR3 DNA reads TGCAGCGTTGCCAACAGGGGTAACTATGGCTACACCTTC. The entire variable domain, with the rest obtained from reference TRBV29-1 and TRBJ1-2, is as follows: SAVISQKPSRDICQRGTSLTIQCQVDSQVTMMFWYRQQPGQSLTLIATANQGSEATYESGFVIDKFPISRPNLTFSTLTVSNMSPEDSSIYLCSVANRGNYGYTFGSGTRLTVV.